Listed below are T cell receptor beta chains from one sample, sequenced in a study of control samples from healthy donors and cancer patients. Repertoires were generated with immunoSEQ multiplex PCR, while TCRdb's copy carries only in-frame clones and drops some. The table has around 80,000 clones, roughly 91% seen once. Sequencing used blood. The receptors were gathered from a man aged 50 or older in good health. Each CDR3 is given with its conserved first and last residue. The order of the fields is V gene, J gene, clone size, D gene, CDR3 DNA, CDR3 protein. A D gene is named only where the DNA matches it firmly. Only some rows state a clone size, as once, few, many or a class for expanded clones.

>TRBV7-2|TRBJ1-2|once|TRBD1
TGTGCCAGCAGCTTAGTGGGGACAGACCGTAACTATGGCTACACCTTC
CASSLVGTDRNYGYTF
>TRBV19|TRBJ2-2|.|TRBD2
TGTGCCAGCCATGGGGGGGGAATCCCCGGGGAGCTGTTTTTT
CASHGGGIPGELFF
>TRBV5-1|TRBJ1-6|.|TRBD1
TGCGCCAGCAGCTTAAGGGGGCTGTCTCAAAATTCACCCCTCCACTTT
CASSLRGLSQNSPLHF
>TRBV5-5|TRBJ2-7|.|TRBD1
TGTGCCAGTGGAGACAGTCCAGGGGGACACTACGAGCAGTACTTC
CASGDSPGGHYEQYF
>TRBV7-2|TRBJ2-5|.|.
TGTGCCAGCAGCCATCCGGGACTCCTGAGGGCCCAGTACTTC
CASSHPGLLRAQYF
>TRBV4-1|TRBJ2-7|.|TRBD2
TGCGCCAGCAGCCCGGGACTAGCTGTTGCCTACGAGCAGTACTTC
CASSPGLAVAYEQYF
>TRBV6-5|TRBJ2-7|.|TRBD1
TGTGCCAGCAGTCGGGACAGGTGGTACGAGCAGTACTTC
CASSRDRWYEQYF
>TRBV19|TRBJ1-5|.|.
TGTGCCAGTAGTACCCTAGGCGCTAGCAATCAGCCCCAGCATTTT
CASSTLGASNQPQHF
>TRBV5-8|TRBJ2-5|.|.
TGTGCCAGCAGCTCCCGGGTCGGACTGAGGCAGACCCAGTACTTC
CASSSRVGLRQTQYF
>TRBV27|TRBJ2-3|.|.
TGTGCCAGCAGTCTTCAGGACAGAACCACAGATACGCAGTATTTT
CASSLQDRTTDTQYF
>TRBV14|TRBJ1-2|.|.
TGTGCCAGCAGCTCCCAAGGAAGAGCGGGGTATGGCTACACCTTC
CASSSQGRAGYGYTF
>TRBV12-3/TRBV12-4|TRBJ2-1|.|.
TGTGCCAGCAGTATAGACAGAGAAGAGCAGTTCTTC
CASSIDREEQFF
>TRBV28|TRBJ1-1|.|TRBD1
TGTGCCAGCAGCACAGGGGGCGCTGGGAACACTGAAGCTTTCTTT
CASSTGGAGNTEAFF
>TRBV11-3|TRBJ2-7|.|.
TGTGCCAGCAGCCAGGGGGGGGCGCGAGAGTACGAGCAGTACTTC
CASSQGGAREYEQYF
>TRBV19|TRBJ1-2|.|.
TGTGCCAGTAGTATACGGGGCTTTGACTATGGCTACACCTTC
CASSIRGFDYGYTF
>TRBV6-1|TRBJ1-1|.|.
TGTGCCAGCAGTGATTGGCGGGACGGCACTGAAGCTTTCTTT
CASSDWRDGTEAFF
>TRBV5-1|TRBJ2-7|.|.
TGCGCCAGCAGCCCGCGGACTATCGGCTCCTACGAGCAGTACTTC
CASSPRTIGSYEQYF
>TRBV19|TRBJ1-2|.|TRBD1
TGTGCCAGTAGTCGGCGGGACAGGTACTATGGCTACACCTTC
CASSRRDRYYGYTF
>TRBV6-5|TRBJ1-5|.|.
TGTGCCAGCAGCCCCATCGGGGGGTATGAGCAGCCCCAGCATTTT
CASSPIGGYEQPQHF
>TRBV2|TRBJ2-1|.|.
TGTGCCAGCAAAGCACAGGGTCCGTCCTACAATGAGCAGTTCTTC
CASKAQGPSYNEQFF
>TRBV7-9|TRBJ1-1|.|.
TGTGCCAGCAGCCCGACCGCCAGGGTGAACACTGAAGCTTTCTTT
CASSPTARVNTEAFF
>TRBV19|TRBJ1-5|.|TRBD1
TGTGCCAGTACACCCCGGGACAGGGTTCAATTGAGCAATCAGCCCCAGCATTTT
CASTPRDRVQLSNQPQHF
>TRBV9|TRBJ1-2|.|TRBD1
TGTGCCAGCAGCGTCCAGGGGGCCAGCGATGGCTACACCTTC
CASSVQGASDGYTF
>TRBV7-3|TRBJ1-2|.|.
TGTGCCAGCAGCCCCGCGGGCGGTGGCTACACCTTC
CASSPAGGGYTF
>TRBV10-1|TRBJ2-7|.|TRBD2
TGCGCCAGCAGTCCCGGCGGGGGTGGTGAGCAGTACTTC
CASSPGGGGEQYF
>TRBV6-2/TRBV6-3|TRBJ2-5|.|.
TGTGCCAGCAGTTACTCGTTCCGGACCCAAGAGACCCAGTACTTC
CASSYSFRTQETQYF
>TRBV5-6|TRBJ2-7|.|.
TGTGCCAGCAGCTTGGGGCAGGGAAGCCGGGAGCAGTACTTC
CASSLGQGSREQYF
>TRBV7-2|TRBJ2-5|.|.
TGTGCCAGCAGCAATTACCTCCCCCAGTCCCAAGAGACCCAGTACTTC
CASSNYLPQSQETQYF
>TRBV19|TRBJ1-3|.|.
TGTGCCACCAGACAGGTCTCTGGAAACACCATATATTTT
CATRQVSGNTIYF
>TRBV5-1|TRBJ1-1|.|.
TGCGCCAGCAGCTTGGCCAGAGTGAACACTGAAGCTTTCTTT
CASSLARVNTEAFF
>TRBV24-1|TRBJ1-5|once|.
TGTGCCACCAGTCCCAAGGGGTATAGCAATCAGCCCCAGCATTTT
CATSPKGYSNQPQHF
>TRBV5-4|TRBJ1-3|.|.
TGTGCCAGCAGCTTGGGAGGGGGAAATGGAAACACCATATATTTT
CASSLGGGNGNTIYF
>TRBV14|TRBJ2-1|.|.
TGTGCCAGCAGCCAAGTTACCCAGGTCGGTGAGCAGTTCTTC
CASSQVTQVGEQFF
>TRBV30|TRBJ2-6|once|.
TGTGCCTGGAGTCTACACTCTCCTGGGGCCAACGTCCCGACTTTC
CAWSLHSPGANVPTF
>TRBV7-9|TRBJ1-1|.|TRBD1
TGTGCCAGCAGTCCCCCCAGGGGGAGCATGAACACTGAAGCTTTCTTT
CASSPPRGSMNTEAFF
>TRBV7-7|TRBJ2-3|.|TRBD1
TGTGCTAGCAGTCCCGGGACAGGGGGCAAAGATACGCAGTATTTT
CASSPGTGGKDTQYF
>TRBV6-5|TRBJ1-6|.|.
TGTGCCAGCAGTTTAGGAGGTTATAATAATTCACCCCTCCACTTT
CASSLGGYNNSPLHF
>TRBV3-1/TRBV3-2|TRBJ2-2|.|.
TGTGCCAGCAGCCAAGGCAGAACGAACACCGGGGAGCTGTTTTTT
CASSQGRTNTGELFF
>TRBV5-1|TRBJ1-4|.|.
TGCGCCAGCAGCCAAGCCACAGGGACTAATGAAAAACTGTTTTTT
CASSQATGTNEKLFF
>TRBV11-2|TRBJ1-2|.|.
TGTGCCAGCAGCTTAGATCAATGGAACCTCTATGGCTACACCTTC
CASSLDQWNLYGYTF
>TRBV10-3|TRBJ2-7|.|.
TGTGCCATCAGTGATCGCCAGGGAGGCTACGAGCAGTACTTC
CAISDRQGGYEQYF
>TRBV11-2|TRBJ2-7|.|.
TGTGCCAGCAGCTTAGACTCTGGGCCCTACGAGCAGTACTTC
CASSLDSGPYEQYF